The 31 T cell receptor beta chains below all came from one sample that was sequenced in a study of OX40 agonist ivuxolimab in advanced cancers. The table came from immunoSEQ multiplex PCR; TCRdb's copy has only in-frame clones and leaves some out. The sample lists about 61,000 clones, 80% to 95% occurring once. The specimen was CD4+ or CD8+ T cells sorted from blood, collected in a trial of the OX40 agonist ivuxolimab. The receptors were sampled from an adult with an advanced solid tumor such as melanoma, head and neck, liver or kidney cancer.

The V call is TRBV9, the J call TRBJ2-1, with D unclear. Trimming removed 0 bases at V and 6 bases at J, with 4 bases between. Germline loops: CDR1 SGDLS, CDR2 YYNGEE. The CDR3 covers 12 residues. CDR3 loop: CASSVGRNEQFF. CDR3 coding DNA: TGTGCCAGCAGCGTAGGCCGCAATGAGCAGTTCTTC.

This sequence joins TRBV4-3 and TRBJ1-1; TRBD1 might be the D (6 bases). Germline V lookup: CDR1 LGHNA, CDR2 YSLEER. The CDR3 is 14 residues long. V gave up 1 base and J gave up 5 bases, with 11 bases separating them. Here the CDR3 DNA reads TGCGCCAGCAGCCAAGGGACAGCCGGGACTGAAGCTTTCTTT. Translating it yields CASSQGTAGTEAFF.

This clone was recorded many times. The chain couples TRBV9 to TRBJ1-1, with D unresolved. This CDR3 is built from 15 residues. V was clipped by 0 bases and J by 4 bases, with 13 bases between them. Germline values: CDR1 SGDLS, CDR2 YYNGEE. The CDR3 DNA reads TGTGCCAGCAGCGTAGAAGGCGACGTGGGCACTGAAGCTTTCTTT. Its translation is CASSVEGDVGTEAFF. Filled out from reference TRBV9 and TRBJ1-1, the complete variable domain reads DSGVTQTPKHLITATGQRVTLRCSPRSGDLSVYWYQQSLDQGLQFLIQYYNGEERAKGNILERFSAQQFPDLHSELNLSSLELGDSALYFCASSVEGDVGTEAFFGQGTRLTVV.

The chain joins TRBV28 to TRBJ2-1; 7 bases are shared with TRBD2. The CDR3 is made up of 14 amino acids. The germline CDR1 and CDR2 sequences are MDHEN and SYDVKM. V lost 10 bases and J lost 0; bases outside the gene matches: 6. The CDR3 nucleotides are TGTGCCACACGGCGGACTAGCTCCTACAATGAGCAGTTCTTC. Its protein product is CATRRTSSYNEQFF. Full variable domain (outside the CDR3, taken from reference TRBV28 and TRBJ2-1): DVKVTQSSRYLVKRTGEKVFLECVQDMDHENMFWYRQDPGLGLRLIYFSYDVKMKEKGDIPEGYSVSREKKERFSLILESASTNQTSMYLCATRRTSSYNEQFFGPGTRLTVL.

The V call is TRBV19, the J call TRBJ1-4; D is unclear. CDR1 and CDR2 from the germline V gene are LNHDA and SQIVND (reference sequence). The CDR3 runs to 13 residues. Deletions cut 5 bases from V and 7 bases from J, with 11 bases between. CDR3 DNA: TGTGCCAGTAGTGGCTTAGTTTTTGAAAAACTGTTTTTT. This sequence encodes CASSGLVFEKLFF.

The chain has TRBV6-6 and TRBJ2-3, with TRBD2 matching 7 bases. Germline V gives CDR1 MNHNY, CDR2 SVGAGI (reference sequence). With V trimmed by 6 bases and J by 6 bases, 9 bases remained unmatched. There are 14 residues in the CDR3. The DNA of the CDR3 is TGTGCCAGCAGACCTGGACTAGTTTTTGATACGCAGTATTTT. This gives the protein CASRPGLVFDTQYF.

This clone was detected once. The chain uses TRBV7-8 and TRBJ1-5, with a weak D call TRBD1 (5 bases). The CDR3 runs to 16 residues. The V gene lost 1 base and the J gene lost 4 bases, with 14 bases spanning the gap. The germline CDR1 and CDR2 sequences are SGHVS and FQNEAQ. The CDR3 bases are TGTGCCAGCAGCTTAGTTGGGGGTCGAAGAAATCAGCCCCAGCATTTT. It specifies CASSLVGGRRNQPQHF.

The chain combines TRBV6-1 with TRBJ2-7, with D unclear. The V end was cut by 2 bases, the J end by 5 bases, with 10 bases between. This CDR3 has 13 amino acids. Germline loops: CDR1 MNHNS, CDR2 SASEGT. The CDR3 protein is CASSEPFLNEQYV. In DNA form, the CDR3 reads TGTGCCAGCAGTGAACCATTCTTGAACGAGCAGTACGTC.

This chain joins TRBV28 and TRBJ2-1, with 12 bases fitting TRBD2. CDR1 is MDHEN, CDR2 SYDVKM, per germline. V lost 7 bases to trimming and J lost 7 bases; unmatched junction nucleotides: 5. The CDR3 runs to 14 residues. CDR3 protein: CASNLAGGFNEQFF. The CDR3 DNA reads as TGTGCCAGCAATCTAGCGGGAGGGTTTAATGAGCAGTTCTTC.

The rearrangement joins TRBV10-3 to TRBJ1-3; TRBD1 is a possible D gene (6 bases). CDR1 is ENHRY and CDR2 is SYGVKD in the germline V gene. The length of the CDR3 is 16 residues. Trimming shortened V by 7 bases and J by 0 bases, and 16 bases separated the two germline ends. CDR3 loop: CAIKGLAGASGNTIYF. The CDR3 bases are TGTGCCATCAAAGGATTGGCAGGGGCCTCTGGAAACACCATATATTTT.

This chain uses TRBV30 with TRBJ1-5; TRBD1 agrees at 8 bases. The junction had 17 bases not matched to a gene; V was cut back by 4 bases and J by 0 bases. The CDR3 contains 19 residues. Germline values: CDR1 GTSNPN, CDR2 SVGIG (reference sequence). In DNA, the CDR3 is TGTGCCTGGATTGGGGGTCCGGGACAGGCGATTTTTAGCAATCAGCCCCAGCATTTT. The encoded protein is CAWIGGPGQAIFSNQPQHF.

The chain recombines TRBV9 with TRBJ2-5; TRBD2 aligns across 8 bases. CDR3 size: 14 residues. Germline CDR1 is SGDLS and CDR2 is YYNGEE. V lost 3 bases to trimming and J lost 4 bases; unmatched junction nucleotides: 5. CDR3 bases: TGTGCCAGCAGCGCGTCGGGGGGGATAGAGACCCAGTACTTC. It translates to CASSASGGIETQYF. Full variable domain (remainder filled in from reference TRBV9 and TRBJ2-5): DSGVTQTPKHLITATGQRVTLRCSPRSGDLSVYWYQQSLDQGLQFLIQYYNGEERAKGNILERFSAQQFPDLHSELNLSSLELGDSALYFCASSASGGIETQYFGPGTRLLVL.

Ten or more counts support this clone. J is TRBJ2-1 and V is TRBV30, with 8 bases aligning to TRBD2. Germline CDR1 and CDR2: GTSNPN and SVGIG (reference sequence). The CDR3 is made up of 13 amino acids. The junction had 3 bases not matched to a gene; V was cut back by 2 bases and J by 6 bases. In nucleotides, the CDR3 is TGTGCCTGGAGTCTAGGGACTAGCAATGAGCAGTTCTTC. Its protein product is CAWSLGTSNEQFF.

V usage is TRBV2 and J usage is TRBJ2-7; a weak D match, TRBD1 (5 bases). The CDR3 covers 13 residues. The ends were cut back, 4 bases at V and 0 bases at J, with 7 bases in the middle. Germline V lookup: CDR1 SNHLY, CDR2 FYNNEI. The CDR3 protein is CASSARASYEQYV. The CDR3 nucleotides are TGTGCCAGCAGTGCCAGGGCCTCCTACGAGCAGTACGTC.

The chain combines TRBV5-4 with TRBJ2-5; no definite D call. Trimming cost V 1 base and J 5 bases, with 3 bases left between them. This CDR3 contains 11 residues. CDR1 SGHNT and CDR2 YYREEE come from the germline V gene (reference sequence). The CDR3 sequence: CASSLLETQYF. Written as DNA, the CDR3 is TGTGCCAGCAGCTTGCTGGAGACCCAGTACTTC. Full variable domain (remainder filled in from reference TRBV5-4 and TRBJ2-5): ETGVTQSPTHLIKTRGQQVTLRCSSQSGHNTVSWYQQALGQGPQFIFQYYREEENGRGNFPPRFSGLQFPNYSSELNVNALELDDSALYLCASSLLETQYFGPGTRLLVL.

This clone was detected once. V is TRBV4-3 and J is TRBJ1-5; D perhaps matches TRBD1 (5 bases). Germline values: CDR1 LGHNA, CDR2 YSLEER. V lost 3 bases, J lost 2 bases, and 11 bases lay in between. CDR3 length: 15 amino acids. CDR3: CASSHSREGNQPQHF. CDR3 sequence (DNA): TGCGCCAGCAGCCACTCCAGGGAGGGCAATCAGCCCCAGCATTTT.

The sample holds one count of this clone. The chain joins TRBV28 to TRBJ1-6; perhaps TRBD1 as D (6 bases). Trimming left V 3 bases short and J 2 bases short, with 11 bases between. The CDR3 has 16 residues. CDR1 and CDR2 (germline): MDHEN, SYDVKM. Written as DNA, the CDR3 is TGTGCCAGCAGTTTCAGGGGTGGCCCCTATAATTCACCCCTCCACTTT. Translating it yields CASSFRGGPYNSPLHF.

This chain connects TRBV9 to TRBJ2-1, with 10 nucleotides matching TRBD2. V trimming: 0 bases; J trimming: 5 bases; junction bases outside the gene matches: 8. CDR3 size: 17 residues. Germline CDR1 SGDLS, CDR2 YYNGEE. The CDR3 region has the DNA TGTGCCAGCAGCGTAGTAGGAAGCGGGAGGGCCGACAATGAGCAGTTCTTC. It is translated as CASSVVGSGRADNEQFF. Variable domain in full (rest from reference TRBV9 and TRBJ2-1): DSGVTQTPKHLITATGQRVTLRCSPRSGDLSVYWYQQSLDQGLQFLIQYYNGEERAKGNILERFSAQQFPDLHSELNLSSLELGDSALYFCASSVVGSGRADNEQFFGPGTRLTVL.

This clone was observed a single time. This sequence joins TRBV5-1 and TRBJ2-3; TRBD2 matches at 9 bases. V shed 4 bases and J 5 bases; nucleotides not matched to a gene: 11. The CDR3 has 16 residues. Germline CDR1 and CDR2: SGHRS and YFSETQ. CDR3 residues: CASSRAKTSGLDTQYF. CDR3 bases: TGCGCCAGCAGCAGGGCAAAGACTAGCGGTTTAGATACGCAGTATTTT.

V and J are TRBV4-1 and TRBJ2-3; perhaps D is TRBD1 or TRBD2 (6 bases each). Germline V gene data show CDR1 as MGHRA and CDR2 as YSYEKL. This CDR3 is built from 17 residues. Trimming left V 4 bases short and J 2 bases short, with 19 bases between. The CDR3 spells CASSLSWGAPYTDTQYF. The CDR3 bases are TGCGCCAGCAGCCTCTCGTGGGGGGCGCCATACACAGATACGCAGTATTTT.

CDR3 amino acids: CASSLGTGYNQPQHF. The CDR3 bases are TGTGCCAGCAGCCTCGGGACAGGGTACAATCAGCCCCAGCATTTT. The V and J genes are TRBV11-2 and TRBJ1-5, with 9 bases fitting TRBD1. Germline CDR1 and CDR2: SGHAT and FQNNGV. The CDR3 totals 15 residues. V gave up 5 bases and J gave up 3 bases; unmatched junction bases: 5.

This clone was found once. V is TRBV15 and J is TRBJ1-3; D gene uncertain. V was pared by 5 bases and J by 0 bases, with 11 bases between. This CDR3 is 15 amino acids long. Germline V gene data show CDR1 as LNHNV and CDR2 as YYDKDF (reference sequence). CDR3 bases: TGTGCCACCAGCGCCGACTCAAACTCTGGAAACACCATATATTTT. It yields the protein CATSADSNSGNTIYF.

The chain recombines TRBV13 with TRBJ2-3, with D maybe TRBD2 (5 bases). The CDR3 is 11 amino acids. CDR1 is PRHDT, CDR2 FYEKMQ, per germline (reference sequence). Deletions cut 5 bases from V and 10 bases from J, with 10 bases between. The CDR3 loop is CASSAGLAQYF. CDR3 nucleotides: TGTGCCAGCAGCGCTGGACTGGCGCAGTATTTT.

This clone qualifies as medium-sized. J is TRBJ1-6 and V is TRBV4-1, with D maybe TRBD1 (6 bases). Germline-derived CDR1 and CDR2 are MGHRA and YSYEKL. This CDR3 is 16 amino acids long. V lost 1 base and J lost 5, with 12 bases in between. In nucleotides, the CDR3 is TGCGCCAGCAGCCAAGTCGCAGGGGCGGATAATTCACCCCTCCACTTT. Encoded protein: CASSQVAGADNSPLHF.

The genes are TRBV19 and TRBJ2-1; 15 bases align to TRBD2. Trimming cost V 7 bases and J 8 bases; bases outside gene matches: 12. Germline V gives CDR1 LNHDA, CDR2 SQIVND (reference sequence). The CDR3 covers 17 residues. The CDR3 loop is CASIGLAGGPYLDEQFF. The CDR3 nucleotides read TGTGCCAGTATTGGACTAGCGGGAGGGCCCTACCTCGATGAGCAGTTCTTC.

This chain joins TRBV6-5 and TRBJ1-5; D remains ambiguous. Trimming removed 6 bases at V and 0 bases at J, with 9 bases between. The V gene's germline CDR1 is MNHEY and CDR2 SVGAGI. This CDR3 region has 14 residues. This CDR3 is CASREPYSNQPQHF. As DNA, the CDR3 is TGTGCCAGCAGGGAACCTTATAGCAATCAGCCCCAGCATTTT.

V gene TRBV9 combines with J gene TRBJ1-5, with 7 bases fitting TRBD1. The CDR3 is 17 amino acids. Trimming cost V 0 bases and J 4 bases; bases outside gene matches: 10. Germline CDR1 reads SGDLS; CDR2 reads YYNGEE. CDR3 coding DNA: TGTGCCAGCAGCGTAGCTGCAGGGGGATCGTGGAATCAGCCCCAGCATTTT. It yields the protein CASSVAAGGSWNQPQHF.

This chain connects TRBV7-9 to TRBJ1-3; no firm D call. Trimming removed 4 bases from V and 4 bases from J, with 14 bases in between. CDR3 size: 15 residues. Germline V CDR1 and CDR2: SEHNR, FQNEAQ (reference sequence). The CDR3 nucleotides read TGTGCCAGCAGCTCCTCTAGCGGCGGGGGAAACACCATATATTTT. Translation: CASSSSSGGGNTIYF.

The genes are TRBV28 and TRBJ2-3; tentatively, D is TRBD2 (5 bases). The V and J ends lost 5 bases and 1 base respectively, with 13 bases between them. This CDR3 region has 15 residues. Per the germline V gene, CDR1 is MDHEN and CDR2 is SYDVKM. CDR3 nucleotide sequence: TGTGCCAGCAGTCTACCTAGCCAGGGCACAGATACGCAGTATTTT. Its protein product is CASSLPSQGTDTQYF.

The chain carries TRBV4-2 and TRBJ1-6; D unresolved. CDR3 length equals 18 residues. Trimming removed 0 bases from V and 6 bases from J, with 18 bases in between. Germline V gene lookup returns CDR1 LGHNA and CDR2 YNFKEQ. The CDR3 loop reads CASSQEGLDRSPNSPLHF. In nucleotides, the CDR3 is TGTGCCAGCAGCCAAGAAGGGTTAGACCGTAGTCCTAATTCACCCCTCCACTTT.

This chain connects TRBV7-9 to TRBJ2-3; D tentatively reads TRBD1 or TRBD2 (5 bases each). Trimming shortened V by 2 bases and J by 3 bases, and 12 bases separated the two germline ends. The CDR3 loop spans 15 amino acids. The germline CDR1 and CDR2 sequences are SEHNR and FQNEAQ (reference sequence). CDR3 nucleotide sequence: TGTGCCAGCAGCTTATTCCAGGGAGTGACAGATACGCAGTATTTT. It translates to CASSLFQGVTDTQYF. Filled out from reference TRBV7-9 and TRBJ2-3, the complete variable domain reads DTGVSQNPRHKITKRGQNVTFRCDPISEHNRLYWYRQTLGQGPEFLTYFQNEAQLEKSRLLSDRFSAERPKGSFSTLEIQRTEQGDSAMYLCASSLFQGVTDTQYFGPGTRLTVL.